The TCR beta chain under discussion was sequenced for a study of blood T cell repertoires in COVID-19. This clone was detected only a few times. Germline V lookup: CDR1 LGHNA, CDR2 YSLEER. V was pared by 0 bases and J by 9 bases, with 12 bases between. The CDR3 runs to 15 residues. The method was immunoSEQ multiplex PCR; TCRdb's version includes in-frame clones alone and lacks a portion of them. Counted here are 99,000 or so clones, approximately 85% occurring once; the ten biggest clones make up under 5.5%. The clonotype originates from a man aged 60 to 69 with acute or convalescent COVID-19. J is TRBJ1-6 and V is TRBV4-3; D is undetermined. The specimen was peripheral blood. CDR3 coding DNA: TGCGCCAGCAGCCAAGAGGAGGCTTCGGCTTCACCCCTCCACTTT. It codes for CASSQEEASASPLHF.